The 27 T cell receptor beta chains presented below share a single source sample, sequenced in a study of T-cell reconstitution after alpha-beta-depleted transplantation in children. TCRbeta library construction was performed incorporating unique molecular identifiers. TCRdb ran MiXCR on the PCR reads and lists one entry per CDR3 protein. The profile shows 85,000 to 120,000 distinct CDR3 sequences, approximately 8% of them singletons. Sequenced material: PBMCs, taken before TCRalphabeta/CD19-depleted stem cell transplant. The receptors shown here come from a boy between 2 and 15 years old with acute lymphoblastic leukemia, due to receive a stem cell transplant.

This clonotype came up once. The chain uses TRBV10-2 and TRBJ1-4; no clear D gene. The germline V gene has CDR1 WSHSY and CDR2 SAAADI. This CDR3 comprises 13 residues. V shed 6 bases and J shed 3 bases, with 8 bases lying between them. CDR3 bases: TGCGCCAGCAGGCGAGGGCCTAATGAAAAACTGTTTTTT. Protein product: CASRRGPNEKLFF.

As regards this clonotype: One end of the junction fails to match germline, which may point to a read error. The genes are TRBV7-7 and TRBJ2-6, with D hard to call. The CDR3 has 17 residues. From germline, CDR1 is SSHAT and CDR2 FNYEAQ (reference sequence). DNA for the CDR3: TGTGCTAGCAGCCCCGGACGTCTCCTTGGAGGGGCCAACGTCCTGACTTTC. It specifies CASSPGRLLGGANVLTF.

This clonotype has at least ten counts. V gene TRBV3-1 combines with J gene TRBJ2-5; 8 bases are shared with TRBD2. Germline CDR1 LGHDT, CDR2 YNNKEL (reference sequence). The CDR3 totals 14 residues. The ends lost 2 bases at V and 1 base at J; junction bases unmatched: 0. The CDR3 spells CASSQLAGQETQYF. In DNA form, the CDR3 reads TGTGCCAGCAGCCAACTAGCGGGCCAAGAGACCCAGTACTTC.

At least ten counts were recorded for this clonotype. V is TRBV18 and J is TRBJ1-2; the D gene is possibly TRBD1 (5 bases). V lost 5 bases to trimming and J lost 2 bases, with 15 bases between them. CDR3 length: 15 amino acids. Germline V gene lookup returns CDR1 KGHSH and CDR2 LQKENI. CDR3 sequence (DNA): TGTGCCAGCTCATCCAGGCAGGGAGCGAACTATGGCTACACCTTC. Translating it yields CASSSRQGANYGYTF.

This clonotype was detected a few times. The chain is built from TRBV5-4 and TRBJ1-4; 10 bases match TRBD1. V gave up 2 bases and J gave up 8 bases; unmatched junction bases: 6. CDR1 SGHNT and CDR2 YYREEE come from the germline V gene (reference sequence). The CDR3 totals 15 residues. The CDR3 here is CASSFDGTGAEKLFF. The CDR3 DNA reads TGTGCCAGCAGCTTTGATGGGACAGGGGCCGAAAAACTGTTTTTT.

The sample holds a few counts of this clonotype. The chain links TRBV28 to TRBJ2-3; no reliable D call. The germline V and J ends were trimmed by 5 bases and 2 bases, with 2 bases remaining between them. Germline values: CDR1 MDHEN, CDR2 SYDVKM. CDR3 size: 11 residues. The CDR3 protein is CASSNTDTQYF. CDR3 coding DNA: TGTGCCAGCAGTAACACAGATACGCAGTATTTT.

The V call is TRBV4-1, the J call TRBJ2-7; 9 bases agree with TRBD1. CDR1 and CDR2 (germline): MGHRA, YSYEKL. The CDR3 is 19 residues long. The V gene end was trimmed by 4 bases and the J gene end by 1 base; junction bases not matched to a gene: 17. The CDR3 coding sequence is TGCGCCAGCAGCCCTCTAAGTGGCTCGGGACAGGGTATTTCCTACGAGCAGTACTTC. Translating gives CASSPLSGSGQGISYEQYF.

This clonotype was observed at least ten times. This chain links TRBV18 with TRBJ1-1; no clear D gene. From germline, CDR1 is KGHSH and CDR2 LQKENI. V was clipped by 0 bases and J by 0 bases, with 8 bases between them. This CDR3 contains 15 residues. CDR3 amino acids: CASSPPNGLNTEAFF. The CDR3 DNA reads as TGTGCCAGCTCACCACCGAACGGCCTGAACACTGAAGCTTTCTTT. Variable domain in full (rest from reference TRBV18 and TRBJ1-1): NAGVMQNPRHLVRRRGQEARLRCSPMKGHSHVYWYRQLPEEGLKFMVYLQKENIIDESGMPKERFSAEFPKEGPSILRIQQVVRGDSAAYFCASSPPNGLNTEAFFGQGTRLTVV.

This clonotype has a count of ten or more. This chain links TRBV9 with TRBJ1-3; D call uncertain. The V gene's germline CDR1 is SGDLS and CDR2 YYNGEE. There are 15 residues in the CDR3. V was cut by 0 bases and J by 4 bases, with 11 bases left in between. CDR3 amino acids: CASSVEGSPGNTIYF. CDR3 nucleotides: TGTGCCAGCAGCGTAGAAGGGTCTCCCGGAAACACCATATATTTT.

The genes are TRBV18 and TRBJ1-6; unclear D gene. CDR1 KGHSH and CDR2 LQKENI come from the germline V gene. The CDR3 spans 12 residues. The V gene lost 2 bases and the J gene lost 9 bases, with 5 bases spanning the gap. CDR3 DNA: TGTGCCAGCTCACCAGGGGTTTCACCCCTCCACTTT. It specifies CASSPGVSPLHF.

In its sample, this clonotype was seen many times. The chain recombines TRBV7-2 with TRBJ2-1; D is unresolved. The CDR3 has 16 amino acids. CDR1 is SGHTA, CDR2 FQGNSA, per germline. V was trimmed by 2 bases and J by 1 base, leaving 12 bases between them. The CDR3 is CASSLLALGSYNEQFF. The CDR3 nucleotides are TGTGCCAGCAGCTTATTGGCCCTAGGGTCCTACAATGAGCAGTTCTTC.

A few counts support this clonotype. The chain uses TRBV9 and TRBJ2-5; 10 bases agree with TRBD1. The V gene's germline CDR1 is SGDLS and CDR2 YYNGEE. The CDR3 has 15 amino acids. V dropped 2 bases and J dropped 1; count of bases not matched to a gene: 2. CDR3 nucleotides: TGTGCCAGCAGCGTCAGGACAGGGGGCCAAGAGACCCAGTACTTC. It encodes CASSVRTGGQETQYF.

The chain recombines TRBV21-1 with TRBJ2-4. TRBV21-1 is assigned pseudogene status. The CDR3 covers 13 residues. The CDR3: CASSKGTKNIQYF. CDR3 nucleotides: TGTGCCAGCAGCAAAGGGACCAAAAACATTCAGTACTTC.

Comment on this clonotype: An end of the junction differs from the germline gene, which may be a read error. The CDR3 spells CAASRAVNTEAFF. CDR3 bases: TGTGCCGCCAGCAGAGCGGTAAACACTGAAGCTTTCTTT. V usage is TRBV15 and J usage is TRBJ1-1, with D uncertain. The germline CDR1 and CDR2 sequences are LNHNV and YYDKDF (reference sequence). There are 13 residues in the CDR3. The variable domain in full, completed from reference TRBV15 and TRBJ1-1, reads DAMVIQNPRYQVTQFGKPVTLSCSQTLNHNVMYWYQQKSSQAPKLLFHYYDKDFNNEADTPDNFQSRRPNTSFCFLDIRSPGLGDTAMYLCAASRAVNTEAFFGQGTRLTVV.

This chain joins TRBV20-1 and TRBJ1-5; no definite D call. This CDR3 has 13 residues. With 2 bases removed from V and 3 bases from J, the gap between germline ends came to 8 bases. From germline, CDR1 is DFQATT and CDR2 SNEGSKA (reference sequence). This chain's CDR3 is CSARTSNNQPQHF. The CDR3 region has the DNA TGCAGTGCTAGAACCAGTAACAATCAGCCCCAGCATTTT.

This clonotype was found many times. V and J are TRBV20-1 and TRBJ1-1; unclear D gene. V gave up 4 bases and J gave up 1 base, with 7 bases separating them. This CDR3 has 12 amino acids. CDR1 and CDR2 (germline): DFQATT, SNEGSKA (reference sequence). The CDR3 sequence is CSATKANTEAFF. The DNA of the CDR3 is TGCAGTGCTACCAAGGCGAACACTGAAGCTTTCTTT.

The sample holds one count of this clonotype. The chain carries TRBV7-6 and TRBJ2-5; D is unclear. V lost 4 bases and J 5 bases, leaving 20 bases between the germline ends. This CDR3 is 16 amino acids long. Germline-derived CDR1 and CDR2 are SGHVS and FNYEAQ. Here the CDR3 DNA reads TGTGCCAGCAGCTCGAGCCGGGCCCATGTTAGGGAGACCCAGTACTTC. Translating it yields CASSSSRAHVRETQYF. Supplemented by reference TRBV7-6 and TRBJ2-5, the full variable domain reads GAGVSQSPRYKVTKRGQDVALRCDPISGHVSLYWYRQALGQGPEFLTYFNYEAQQDKSGLPNDRFSAERPEGSISTLTIQRTEQRDSAMYRCASSSSRAHVRETQYFGPGTRLLVL.

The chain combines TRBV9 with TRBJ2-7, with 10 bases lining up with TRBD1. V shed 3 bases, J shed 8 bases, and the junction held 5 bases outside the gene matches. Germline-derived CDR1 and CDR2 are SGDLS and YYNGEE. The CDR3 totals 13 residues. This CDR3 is CASSAGTGDKQYF. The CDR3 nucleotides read TGTGCCAGCAGCGCCGGGACAGGGGACAAGCAGTACTTC.

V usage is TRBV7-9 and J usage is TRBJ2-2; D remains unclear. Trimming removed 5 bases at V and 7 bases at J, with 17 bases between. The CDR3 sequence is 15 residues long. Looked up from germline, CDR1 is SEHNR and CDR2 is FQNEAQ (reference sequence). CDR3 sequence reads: CASSLPGPVVGELFF. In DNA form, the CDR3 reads TGTGCCAGCAGCCTCCCGGGCCCCGTGGTCGGGGAGCTGTTTTTT.

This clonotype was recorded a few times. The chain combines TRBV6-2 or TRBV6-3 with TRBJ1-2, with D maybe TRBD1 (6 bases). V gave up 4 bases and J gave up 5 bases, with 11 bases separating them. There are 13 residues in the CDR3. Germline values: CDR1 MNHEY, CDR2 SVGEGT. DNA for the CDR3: TGTGCCAGCAGTTTGGGACATATGTATGGCTACACCTTC. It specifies CASSLGHMYGYTF.

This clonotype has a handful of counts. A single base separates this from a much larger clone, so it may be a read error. The CDR3 DNA reads TGCGCCAGCAGCCAAGAGACAGGGGCCATAGATACGCAGTATTTT. Encoded protein: CASSQETGAIDTQYF. V and J are TRBV4-3 and TRBJ2-3; 8 nucleotides align to TRBD1. Germline V gives CDR1 LGHNA, CDR2 YSLEER. The CDR3 has 15 amino acids. V was clipped by 0 bases and J by 5 bases; unmatched bases: 4.

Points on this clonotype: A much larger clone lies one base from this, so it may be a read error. CDR3 sequence (DNA): TGCGCCAGCAGCCTGACGGGGACAGGGGATAAGCCCCAGCATTTT. This gives the protein CASSLTGTGDKPQHF. The chain has TRBV5-1 and TRBJ1-5; 10 positions match TRBD1. Germline CDR1 is SGHRS and CDR2 is YFSETQ. V shed 4 bases and J 8 bases; nucleotides not matched to a gene: 9. CDR3 length: 15 amino acids. Complete variable domain (other parts from reference TRBV5-1 and TRBJ1-5): KAGVTQTPRYLIKTRGQQVTLSCSPISGHRSVSWYQQTPGQGLQFLFEYFSETQRNKGNFPGRFSGRQFSNSRSEMNVSTLELGDSALYLCASSLTGTGDKPQHFGDGTRLSIL.

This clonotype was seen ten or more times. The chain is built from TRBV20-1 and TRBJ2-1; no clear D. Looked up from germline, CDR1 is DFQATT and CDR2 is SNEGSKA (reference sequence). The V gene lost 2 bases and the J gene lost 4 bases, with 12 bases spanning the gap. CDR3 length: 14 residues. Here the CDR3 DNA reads TGCAGTGCTAGAAACCCTTGGGGTTACAATGAGCAGTTCTTC. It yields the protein CSARNPWGYNEQFF.

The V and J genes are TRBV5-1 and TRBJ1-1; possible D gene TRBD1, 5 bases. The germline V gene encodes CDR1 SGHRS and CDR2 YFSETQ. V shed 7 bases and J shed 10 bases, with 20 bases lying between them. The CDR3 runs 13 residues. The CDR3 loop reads CASRLSTVSGAFF. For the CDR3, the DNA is TGCGCCAGCCGCCTATCGACAGTATCGGGAGCTTTCTTT.

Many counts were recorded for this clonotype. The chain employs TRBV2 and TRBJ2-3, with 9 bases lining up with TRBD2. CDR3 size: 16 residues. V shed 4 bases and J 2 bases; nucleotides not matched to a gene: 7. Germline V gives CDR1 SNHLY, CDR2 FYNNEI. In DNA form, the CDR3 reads TGTGCCAGCAGTGCTCCAGGCGGGGGGGCCACAGATACGCAGTATTTT. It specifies CASSAPGGGATDTQYF.

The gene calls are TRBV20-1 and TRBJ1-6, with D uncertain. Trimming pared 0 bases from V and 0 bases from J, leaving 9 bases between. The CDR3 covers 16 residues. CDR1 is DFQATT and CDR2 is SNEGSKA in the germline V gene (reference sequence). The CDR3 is CSARDFLSSYNSPLHF. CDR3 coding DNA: TGCAGTGCTAGAGATTTTCTTAGCTCCTATAATTCACCCCTCCACTTT.

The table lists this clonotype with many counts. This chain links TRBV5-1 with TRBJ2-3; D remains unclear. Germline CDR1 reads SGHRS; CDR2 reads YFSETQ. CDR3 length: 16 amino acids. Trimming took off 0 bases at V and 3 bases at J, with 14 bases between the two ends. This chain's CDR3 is CASSLDVAAGTDTQYF. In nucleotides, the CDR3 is TGCGCCAGCAGCTTGGACGTAGCCGCCGGGACAGATACGCAGTATTTT.